These 20 T cell receptor beta chains originate from one sample sequenced in a study of blood T cells in healthy people across ages (dated by TCRdb to the mid-2010s). Library method: 5' RACE. The sample was run on an Illumina HiSeq 2500. A second PCR of about 7 to 12 cycles was run with a J-beta primer mix and a sample-barcoded 5' primer. TCRdb trimmed the raw reads at Q25, called clones with MiXCR and kept productive beta chains. Under each unique CDR3 protein, matching rows form one entry showing the most common genes and DNA. The sample data list about 1.7 million distinct CDR3 sequences, and roughly 28% of these were observed just once. The ten biggest clones cover about 7.7% of the sample. The sequenced material came from blood. These receptors were obtained from a woman in her twenties or thirties in good health.

V is TRBV25-1 and J is TRBJ2-1; D tentatively reads TRBD1 or TRBD2 (5 bases each). The V and J ends lost 2 bases and 8 bases respectively, with 7 bases between them. This CDR3 has 12 amino acids. Per the germline V gene, CDR1 is MGHDK and CDR2 is SYGVNS. The CDR3, as DNA: TGTGCCAGCAGTGAAGGGGACCATGAGCAGTTCTTC. Encoded protein: CASSEGDHEQFF. The full variable domain, completed using reference TRBV25-1 and TRBJ2-1, is EADIYQTPRYLVIGTGKKITLECSQTMGHDKMYWYQQDPGMELHLIHYSYGVNSTEKGDLSSESTVSRIRTEHFPLTLESARPSHTSQYLCASSEGDHEQFFGPGTRLTVL.

The V gene is TRBV7-9, the J gene TRBJ2-3; D possibly corresponds to TRBD2 (5 bases). Germline loops: CDR1 SEHNR, CDR2 FQNEAQ (reference sequence). The CDR3 length is 16 residues. V was shortened by 5 bases and J by 2 bases, with 17 bases between the two germline ends. The CDR3 nucleotides read TGTGCCAGCAGCCCAGGCGAGGGATCCAACACAGATACGCAGTATTTT. It encodes CASSPGEGSNTDTQYF.

The DNA of the CDR3 is TGTGCCAGCAGCCTCACTAACTCTGGAAACACCATATATTTT. It specifies CASSLTNSGNTIYF. V is TRBV27 and J is TRBJ1-3; D uncertain. CDR1 is MNHEY, CDR2 SMNVEV, per germline (reference sequence). The CDR3 has 14 amino acids. Between the trimmed V and J ends, which lost 6 bases and 0 bases, there was a span of 9 bases.

The chain recombines TRBV2 with TRBJ1-4; D ambiguous. Deletions cut 7 bases from V and 7 bases from J, with 16 bases between. Germline-derived CDR1 and CDR2 are SNHLY and FYNNEI. This CDR3 is 14 amino acids long. CDR3 DNA sequence: TGTGCCAGCAAAGAGGAACAAACTTCTGAAAAACTGTTTTTT. Its protein is CASKEEQTSEKLFF.

This clonotype was detected once. This sequence may be a read error, since a much larger clone differs from it by one base. The CDR3 DNA reads as TGCAGTGCTAGGGAACCGGGACGGCAGTGCTTC. Its protein is CSAREPGRQCF. This chain links TRBV20-1 with TRBJ2-1; D assignment may be TRBD1 or TRBD2 (5 bases each). Per germline, CDR1 DFQATT and CDR2 SNEGSKA (reference sequence). The CDR3 has 11 amino acids.

The chain uses TRBV20-1 and TRBJ1-5; TRBD1 matches 7 bases. Germline loops: CDR1 DFQATT, CDR2 SNEGSKA (reference sequence). V was clipped by 6 bases and J by 3 bases; unmatched bases: 5. The CDR3 runs 13 residues. The CDR3 sequence: CSAPGQNNQPQHF. The CDR3 DNA follows: TGCAGTGCGCCGGGACAGAACAATCAGCCCCAGCATTTT.

The chain links TRBV5-1 to TRBJ2-3; 12 bases are shared with TRBD2. J was trimmed by 2 bases and V by 4 bases; bases with no gene match: 5. Germline V gene lookup returns CDR1 SGHRS and CDR2 YFSETQ. The CDR3 is 16 amino acids. In nucleotides, the CDR3 is TGCGCCAGCAGCCCGAGGACTAGCGGGGTCACAGATACGCAGTATTTT. This gives the protein CASSPRTSGVTDTQYF.

This clonotype turned up a few times. The V gene is TRBV7-2, the J gene TRBJ2-3; D gene uncertain. V lost 0 bases and J lost 4, with 11 bases in between. CDR3 length: 15 residues. Germline V gene lookup returns CDR1 SGHTA and CDR2 FQGNSA. Here the CDR3 reads CASSLALPSSDTQYF. DNA of the CDR3: TGTGCCAGCAGCTTAGCGCTTCCCAGCTCAGATACGCAGTATTTT.

The chain has TRBV5-1 and TRBJ2-1, with 8 bases lining up with TRBD1. J was trimmed by 7 bases and V by 4 bases; bases with no gene match: 10. Germline CDR1 and CDR2: SGHRS and YFSETQ. There are 15 residues in the CDR3. This CDR3 reads CASSPRTGMKNEQFF. The CDR3 nucleotides read TGCGCCAGCAGCCCCAGGACAGGGATGAAAAATGAGCAGTTCTTC.

This clonotype was found many times. The V call is TRBV29-1, the J call TRBJ2-3, with 7 bases aligning to TRBD1. Germline-derived CDR1 and CDR2 are SQVTM and ANQGSEA. J gave up 4 bases and V 5 bases, and 9 bases lay outside the gene matches. The CDR3 totals 14 residues. This CDR3 is CSVTTGWSPDTQYF. CDR3 DNA sequence: TGCAGCGTTACGACAGGGTGGAGTCCAGATACGCAGTATTTT.

The V gene is TRBV9, the J gene TRBJ2-7; TRBD2 is a possible D gene (5 bases). CDR3 length: 15 residues. Trimming shortened V by 4 bases and J by 0 bases, and 14 bases separated the two germline ends. CDR1 is SGDLS, CDR2 YYNGEE, per germline. CDR3 sequence: CASSSHSESSYEQYF. The CDR3 DNA reads as TGTGCCAGCAGCTCCCATAGCGAGAGCTCCTACGAGCAGTACTTC.

The chain recombines TRBV3-1 with TRBJ2-3; D is perhaps TRBD1 or TRBD2 (5 bases each). V lost 0 bases and J lost 11, with 9 bases in between. CDR1 is LGHDT and CDR2 is YNNKEL in the germline V gene (reference sequence). This CDR3 is built from 12 residues. CDR3 sequence reads: CASSQDQRGQYF. As DNA, the CDR3 is TGTGCCAGCAGCCAAGATCAGAGGGGGCAGTATTTT.

This clonotype was seen many times. The chain is built from TRBV7-7 and TRBJ2-1; 8 nucleotides align to TRBD2. V was clipped by 1 base and J by 10 bases; unmatched bases: 9. The length of the CDR3 is 15 residues. Germline V gene lookup returns CDR1 SSHAT and CDR2 FNYEAQ (reference sequence). This chain's CDR3 is CASSLETLAGSEQFF. For the CDR3, the DNA is TGTGCCAGCAGCTTAGAAACCCTAGCGGGCAGCGAGCAGTTCTTC.

The chain is built from TRBV12-3 or TRBV12-4 and TRBJ1-5; a weak D match, TRBD1 (5 bases). V lost 5 bases, J lost 6 bases, and 17 bases lay in between. The CDR3 contains 15 residues. The CDR3 region has the DNA TGTGCCAGCAGTCCCGGACATGGGGTTGCTCAGCCCCAGCATTTT. It codes for CASSPGHGVAQPQHF.

The rearrangement links TRBV9 to TRBJ2-7; 10 positions agree with TRBD2. This CDR3 contains 15 residues. V trimming: 0 bases; J trimming: 3 bases; junction bases outside the gene matches: 3. Germline CDR1 and CDR2: SGDLS and YYNGEE. For the CDR3, the DNA is TGTGCCAGCAGCGTAGACGCTAGCGGGAGCTACGAGCAGTACTTC. It encodes CASSVDASGSYEQYF.

Note on this clonotype: A much larger clone differs from this one at a single base, so this may be a read error. The chain employs TRBV10-3 and TRBJ2-1; 8 bases agree with TRBD2. Germline V gene data show CDR1 as ENHRY and CDR2 as SYGVKD. Unmatched junction bases numbered 10, after V lost 2 bases and J lost 10 bases. The CDR3 length is 15 residues. The CDR3 nucleotides read TGTGCCATCAGTGAGATGGCGGGGGGAAGCTTGGAGCAGTTCTTC. This sequence encodes CAISEMAGGSLEQFF.

The V gene is TRBV12-3 or TRBV12-4, the J gene TRBJ1-3; D uncertain. CDR3 size: 14 residues. Deletions cut 4 bases from V and 0 bases from J, with 7 bases between. CDR3 sequence: CASSYAGSGNTIYF. CDR3 DNA sequence: TGTGCCAGCAGTTATGCAGGCTCTGGAAACACCATATATTTT.

J is TRBJ2-3 and V is TRBV20-1; 8 bases fit TRBD2. The CDR3 loop spans 13 amino acids. Germline CDR1 reads DFQATT; CDR2 reads SNEGSKA (reference sequence). The CDR3 loop is CGLPAGGTDTQYF. Here the CDR3 DNA reads TGCGGCCTCCCAGCGGGGGGCACAGATACGCAGTATTTT.

This clonotype showed up many times. This chain joins TRBV5-1 and TRBJ2-7; 11 nucleotides line up with TRBD1. The CDR3 is 15 amino acids. V shed 4 bases, J shed 5 bases, and the junction held 8 bases outside the gene matches. Germline CDR1 and CDR2: SGHRS and YFSETQ. CDR3 sequence reads: CASSKGDRGTHEQYF. The CDR3 DNA is TGCGCCAGCAGCAAAGGGGACAGGGGGACCCACGAGCAGTACTTC.

This clonotype was seen once. V is TRBV7-2 and J is TRBJ2-1; 7 bases line up with TRBD2. J lost 8 bases, V lost 5 bases, and 24 bases had no gene match. The CDR3 spans 19 residues. Germline V gene sequence: CDR1 SGHTA, CDR2 FQGNSA. CDR3 amino acids: CASSLGPAGVAVGVDEQFF. Written as DNA, the CDR3 is TGTGCCAGCAGCCTAGGCCCTGCGGGAGTGGCTGTTGGGGTCGATGAGCAGTTCTTC.